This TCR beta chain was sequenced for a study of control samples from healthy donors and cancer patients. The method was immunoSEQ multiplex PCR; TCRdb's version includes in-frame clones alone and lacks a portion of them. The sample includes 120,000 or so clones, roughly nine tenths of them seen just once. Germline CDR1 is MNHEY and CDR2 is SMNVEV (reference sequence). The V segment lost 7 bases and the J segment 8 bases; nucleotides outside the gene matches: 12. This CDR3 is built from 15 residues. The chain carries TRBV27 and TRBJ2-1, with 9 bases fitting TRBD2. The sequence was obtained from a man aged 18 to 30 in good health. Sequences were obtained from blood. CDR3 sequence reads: CASIPSGNGRDEQFF. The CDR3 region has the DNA TGTGCCAGCATCCCTAGCGGGAACGGGCGGGATGAGCAGTTCTTC.